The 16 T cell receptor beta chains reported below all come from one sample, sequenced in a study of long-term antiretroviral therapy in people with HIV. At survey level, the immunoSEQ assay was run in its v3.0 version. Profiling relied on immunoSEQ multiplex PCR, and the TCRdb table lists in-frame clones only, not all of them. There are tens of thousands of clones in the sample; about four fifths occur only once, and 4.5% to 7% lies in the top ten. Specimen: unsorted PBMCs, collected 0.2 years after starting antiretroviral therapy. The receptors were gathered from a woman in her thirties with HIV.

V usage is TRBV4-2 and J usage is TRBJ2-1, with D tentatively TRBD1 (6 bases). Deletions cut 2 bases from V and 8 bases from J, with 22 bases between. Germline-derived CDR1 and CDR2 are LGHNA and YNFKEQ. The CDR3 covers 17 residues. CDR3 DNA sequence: TGTGCCAGCAGCCAACCTACGACAGGATCTTTTTGGGATGAGCAGTTCTTC. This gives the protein CASSQPTTGSFWDEQFF.

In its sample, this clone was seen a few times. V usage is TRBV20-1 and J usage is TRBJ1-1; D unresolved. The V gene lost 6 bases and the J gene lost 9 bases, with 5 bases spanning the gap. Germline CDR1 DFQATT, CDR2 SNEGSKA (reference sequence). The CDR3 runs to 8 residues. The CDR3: CSASKAFF. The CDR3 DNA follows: TGCAGTGCAAGCAAAGCTTTCTTT.

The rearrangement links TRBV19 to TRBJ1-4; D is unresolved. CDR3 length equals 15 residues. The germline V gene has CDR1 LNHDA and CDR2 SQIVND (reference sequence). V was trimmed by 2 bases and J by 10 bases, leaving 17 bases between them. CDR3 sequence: CASSILEVDAGKLFF. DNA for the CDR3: TGTGCCAGTAGTATACTGGAAGTGGACGCTGGAAAACTGTTTTTT.

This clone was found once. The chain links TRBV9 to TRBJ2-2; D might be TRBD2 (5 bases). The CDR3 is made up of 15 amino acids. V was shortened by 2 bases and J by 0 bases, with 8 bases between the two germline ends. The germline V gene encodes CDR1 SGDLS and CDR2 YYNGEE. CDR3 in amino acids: CASSVGLPNTGELFF. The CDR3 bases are TGTGCCAGCAGCGTCGGACTTCCGAACACCGGGGAGCTGTTTTTT.

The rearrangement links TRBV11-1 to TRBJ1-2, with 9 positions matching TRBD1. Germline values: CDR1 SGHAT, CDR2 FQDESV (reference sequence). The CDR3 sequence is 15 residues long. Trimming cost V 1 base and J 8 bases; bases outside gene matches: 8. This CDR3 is CASSLEGQGQSGYTF. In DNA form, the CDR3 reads TGTGCCAGCAGCTTAGAAGGACAGGGGCAGAGCGGCTACACCTTC.

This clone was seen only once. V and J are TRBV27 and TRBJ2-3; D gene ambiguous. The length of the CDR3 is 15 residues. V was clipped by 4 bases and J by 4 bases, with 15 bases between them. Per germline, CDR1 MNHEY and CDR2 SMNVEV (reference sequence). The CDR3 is CASSSYEAWADTQYF. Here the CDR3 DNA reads TGTGCCAGCAGTTCTTACGAGGCCTGGGCAGATACGCAGTATTTT.

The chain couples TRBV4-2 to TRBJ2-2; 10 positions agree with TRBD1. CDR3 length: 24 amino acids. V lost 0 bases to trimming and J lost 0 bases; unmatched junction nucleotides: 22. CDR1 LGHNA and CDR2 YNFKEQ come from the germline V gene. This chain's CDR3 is CASSQDLLDRGTRVSPANTGELFF. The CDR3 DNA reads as TGTGCCAGCAGCCAAGATCTCTTGGACAGGGGGACGCGGGTTTCCCCCGCGAACACCGGGGAGCTGTTTTTT.

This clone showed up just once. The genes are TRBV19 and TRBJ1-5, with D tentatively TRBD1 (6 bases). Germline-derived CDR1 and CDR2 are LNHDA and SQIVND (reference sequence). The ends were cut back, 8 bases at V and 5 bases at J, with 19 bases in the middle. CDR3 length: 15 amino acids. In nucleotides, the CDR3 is TGTGCCAGTGTTGAGCGGGACATCGGGGATCAGCCCCAGCATTTT. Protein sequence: CASVERDIGDQPQHF.

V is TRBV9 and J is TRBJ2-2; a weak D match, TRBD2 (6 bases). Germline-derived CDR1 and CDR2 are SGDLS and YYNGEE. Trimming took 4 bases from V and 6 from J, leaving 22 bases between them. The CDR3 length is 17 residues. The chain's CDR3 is CASSQGTGDSSPGELFF. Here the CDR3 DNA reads TGTGCCAGCAGCCAAGGGACGGGGGACTCCAGTCCCGGGGAGCTGTTTTTT.

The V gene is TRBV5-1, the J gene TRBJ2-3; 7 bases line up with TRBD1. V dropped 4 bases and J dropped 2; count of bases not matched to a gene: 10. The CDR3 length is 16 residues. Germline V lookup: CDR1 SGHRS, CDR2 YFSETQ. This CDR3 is CASSDTGDVNTDTQYF. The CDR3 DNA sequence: TGCGCCAGCAGCGACACAGGGGATGTGAACACAGATACGCAGTATTTT. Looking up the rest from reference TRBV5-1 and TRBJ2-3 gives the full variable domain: KAGVTQTPRYLIKTRGQQVTLSCSPISGHRSVSWYQQTPGQGLQFLFEYFSETQRNKGNFPGRFSGRQFSNSRSEMNVSTLELGDSALYLCASSDTGDVNTDTQYFGPGTRLTVL.

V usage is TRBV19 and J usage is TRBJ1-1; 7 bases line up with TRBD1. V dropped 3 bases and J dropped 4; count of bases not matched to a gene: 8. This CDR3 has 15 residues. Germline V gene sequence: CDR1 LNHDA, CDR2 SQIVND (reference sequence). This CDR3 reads CASSIRGQAFTEAFF. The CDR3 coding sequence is TGTGCCAGTAGTATTAGGGGGCAGGCCTTCACTGAAGCTTTCTTT.

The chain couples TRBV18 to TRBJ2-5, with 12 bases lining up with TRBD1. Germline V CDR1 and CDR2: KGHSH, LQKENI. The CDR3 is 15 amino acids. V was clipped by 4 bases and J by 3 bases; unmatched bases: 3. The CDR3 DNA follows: TGTGCCAGCTCACGAGGGACAGGGGGCGAAGAGACCCAGTACTTC. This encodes CASSRGTGGEETQYF.

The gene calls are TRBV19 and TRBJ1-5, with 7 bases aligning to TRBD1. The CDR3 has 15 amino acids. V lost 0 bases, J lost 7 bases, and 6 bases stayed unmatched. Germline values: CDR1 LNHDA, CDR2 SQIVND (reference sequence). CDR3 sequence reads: CASSIDSGQAQPQHF. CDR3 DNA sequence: TGTGCCAGTAGTATAGACTCCGGACAGGCGCAGCCCCAGCATTTT.

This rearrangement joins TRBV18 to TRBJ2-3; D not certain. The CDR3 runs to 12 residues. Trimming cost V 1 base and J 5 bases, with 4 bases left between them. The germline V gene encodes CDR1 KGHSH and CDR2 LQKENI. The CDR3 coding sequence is TGTGCCAGCTCACCACGCGAAGATACGCAGTATTTT. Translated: CASSPREDTQYF. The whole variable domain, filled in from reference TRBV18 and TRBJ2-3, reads NAGVMQNPRHLVRRRGQEARLRCSPMKGHSHVYWYRQLPEEGLKFMVYLQKENIIDESGMPKERFSAEFPKEGPSILRIQQVVRGDSAAYFCASSPREDTQYFGPGTRLTVL.

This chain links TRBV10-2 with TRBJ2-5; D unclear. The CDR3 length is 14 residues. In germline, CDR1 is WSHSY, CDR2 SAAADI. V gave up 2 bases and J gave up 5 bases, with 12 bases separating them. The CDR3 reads CASSEGPMGETQYF. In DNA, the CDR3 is TGCGCCAGCAGTGAGGGGCCCATGGGGGAGACCCAGTACTTC.

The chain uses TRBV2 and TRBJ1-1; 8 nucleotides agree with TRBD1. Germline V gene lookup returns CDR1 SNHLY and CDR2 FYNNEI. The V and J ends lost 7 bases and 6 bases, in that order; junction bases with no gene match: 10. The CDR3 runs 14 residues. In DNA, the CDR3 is TGTGCCAGCACCCTGACAGGGGACATCCCTGAAGCTTTCTTT. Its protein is CASTLTGDIPEAFF.